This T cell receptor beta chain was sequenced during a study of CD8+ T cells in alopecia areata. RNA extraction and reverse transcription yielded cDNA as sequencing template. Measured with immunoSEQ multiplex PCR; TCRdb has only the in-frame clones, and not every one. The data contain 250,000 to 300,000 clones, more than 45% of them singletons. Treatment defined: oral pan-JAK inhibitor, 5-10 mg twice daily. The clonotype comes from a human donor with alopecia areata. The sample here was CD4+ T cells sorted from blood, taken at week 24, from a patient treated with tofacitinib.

CDR3 sequence: CASSLEQFTEAFF. CDR3 nucleotide sequence: TGCGCCAGCAGCTTGGAACAGTTCACTGAAGCTTTCTTT. The chain has TRBV5-1 and TRBJ1-1, with no clear D. Germline V gene sequence: CDR1 SGHRS, CDR2 YFSETQ. CDR3 length equals 13 residues. With 0 bases removed from V and 4 bases from J, the gap between germline ends came to 7 bases.